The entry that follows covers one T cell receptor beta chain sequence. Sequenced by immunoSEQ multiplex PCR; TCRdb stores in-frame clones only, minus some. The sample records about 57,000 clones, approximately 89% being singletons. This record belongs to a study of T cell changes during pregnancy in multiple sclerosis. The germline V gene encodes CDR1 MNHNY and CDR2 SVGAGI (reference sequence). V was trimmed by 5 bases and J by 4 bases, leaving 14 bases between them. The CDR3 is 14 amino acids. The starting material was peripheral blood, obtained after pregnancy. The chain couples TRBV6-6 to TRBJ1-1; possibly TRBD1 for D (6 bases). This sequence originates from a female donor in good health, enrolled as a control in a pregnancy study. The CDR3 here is CASSPLTGPTEAFF. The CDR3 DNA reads TGTGCCAGCAGTCCCTTGACAGGACCCACTGAAGCTTTCTTT.